Detailed here is one T cell receptor (beta chain). The antigen is not known. These data belong to a study of vaccination and CD4 T cells after COVID-19. The CDR3 extends over 14 amino acids. Germline CDR1 is DFQATT and CDR2 is SNEGSKA (reference sequence). The V end lost 3 bases, the J end lost 3 bases, and 15 bases lay between the germline ends. Specified treatment: approximately 9-day PBMC culture with coronavirus spike peptide pools or control peptides (ViraFEST assay). Oncomine TCR Beta short-read sequencing was applied to DNA from cultured CD4+ T cells. TCRdb re-called the PCR reads with MiXCR, one entry per CDR3 protein. This sample has more than 8,000 distinct CDR3 sequences, with roughly 28% found just once.

The J gene is TRBJ2-7, the V gene TRBV20-1; D gene unclear. This specimen was CD4+ T cells from blood, cultured in vitro, taken after SARS-CoV-2 vaccination. This receptor was identified in a human donor who had recovered from COVID-19. Here the CDR3 DNA reads TGCAGTGCTAGGGTCGGAGCGATGTACTACGAGCAGTACTTC. This gives the protein CSARVGAMYYEQYF.